These T cell receptor beta chains were read from a single sample in a study of blood T cell repertoires in COVID-19. The data were produced by immunoSEQ multiplex PCR, yet TCRdb's version contains in-frame clones alone and is incomplete. The data show 97,000 or so clones, about 85% seen once. Sequencing was done on a sample of peripheral blood. The receptors originated from a woman in her 50s with COVID-19, enrolled during active disease. The CDR3 runs from the conserved cysteine through the conserved F or W. The D gene is left open where the match is weak. Clone size is given for some rows only: seen once, a few or many times, or a class if the clone is expanded.

j_call d_call v_call clone_size cdr3_aa cdr3_nt
TRBJ2-1 TRBD1 TRBV11-2 NA CASSGQGIEQFF TGTGCCAGCAGCGGACAGGGGATTGAGCAGTTCTTC
TRBJ2-3 TRBD1 TRBV5-5 few CASSTGQGGDTQYF TGTGCCAGCAGCACGGGACAGGGGGGCGATACGCAGTATTTT
TRBJ1-1 NA TRBV4-1 NA CASSTLGENTEAFF TGCGCCAGCAGCACCTTGGGCGAGAACACTGAAGCTTTCTTT
TRBJ2-5 TRBD2 TRBV4-1 NA CASSPNPSRGGISETQYF TGCGCCAGCAGCCCCAATCCCAGCCGGGGGGGGATATCGGAGACCCAGTACTTC
TRBJ2-1 NA TRBV7-2 NA CASSFSSSSYNEQFF TGTGCCAGCAGCTTCTCGTCGAGCTCCTACAATGAGCAGTTCTTC
TRBJ2-7 NA TRBV4-1 once CASSQELSNPYEQYF TGCGCCAGCAGCCAAGAATTGAGCAATCCCTACGAGCAGTACTTC
TRBJ2-5 NA TRBV5-1 NA CASNTGSQETQYF TGCGCCAGCAACACAGGATCGCAAGAGACCCAGTACTTC
TRBJ1-2 TRBD1 TRBV2 NA CASSEAPGTGRYTF TGTGCCAGCAGTGAAGCTCCCGGGACAGGGCGCTACACCTTC
TRBJ1-2 NA TRBV4-2 NA CASSQEMGAYGYTF TGTGCCAGCAGCCAAGAAATGGGGGCTTATGGCTACACCTTC
TRBJ1-4 TRBD1 TRBV29-1 NA CSVSGTGTATNEKLFF TGCAGCGTTTCCGGGACAGGGACGGCAACTAATGAAAAACTGTTTTTT
TRBJ2-7 TRBD1 TRBV4-1 NA CASSPTSRTGTYEQYF TGCGCCAGCAGTCCAACCTCCCGGACAGGAACCTACGAGCAGTACTTC
TRBJ2-5 NA TRBV11-2 NA CASLYLGAGGKQETQYF TGTGCCAGCCTTTACCTTGGGGCTGGAGGGAAACAAGAGACCCAGTACTTC
TRBJ2-6 TRBD1 TRBV5-6 once CASSLLPGTGFGANVLTF TGTGCCAGCAGCTTGCTCCCCGGGACAGGGTTCGGGGCCAACGTCCTGACTTTC
TRBJ2-2 TRBD2 TRBV7-8 NA CAVKSSGGFWNTGELFF TGTGCCGTGAAGTCTAGCGGGGGTTTTTGGAACACCGGGGAGCTGTTTTTT
TRBJ2-2 NA TRBV27 NA CASSLQGSPNTGELFF TGTGCCAGCAGTCTCCAGGGGTCACCGAACACCGGGGAGCTGTTTTTT
TRBJ2-1 NA TRBV10-3 NA CAISESAGSSYNEQFF TGTGCCATCAGTGAGTCTGCGGGGAGCTCCTACAATGAGCAGTTCTTC
TRBJ1-2 NA TRBV7-9 NA CASSTGQFGYTF TGTGCCAGCAGCACAGGACAGTTCGGCTACACCTTC
TRBJ1-4 TRBD1 TRBV5-4 NA CASSLRTGNNEKLFF TGTGCCAGCAGCTTGAGGACAGGGAACAATGAAAAACTGTTTTTT
TRBJ2-7 NA TRBV4-3 NA CASSQGLGSAYEQYF TGCGCCAGCAGCCAAGGTCTCGGGAGCGCGTACGAGCAGTACTTC
TRBJ1-1 NA TRBV18 NA CASDRNTEAFF TGTGCCAGCGACAGGAACACTGAAGCTTTCTTT